This T cell receptor beta chain was identified in a study of CD8 T cells in Susac syndrome. RNA was extracted with the RNeasy kit, and a quantity of about 0.45 to 1 ug was reverse transcribed using random hexamers. The authors amplified TCR beta CDR3 across 54 Vbeta and 13 Jbeta using immunoSEQ multiplex PCR. Each CDR3 protein gets one entry after TCRdb re-called the immunoSEQ multiplex PCR reads with MiXCR. The sample lists approximately 160,000 distinct CDR3 sequences; under 95% were seen once. Germline V gene sequence: CDR1 LNHDA, CDR2 SQIVND (reference sequence). The CDR3 has 15 residues. With V trimmed by 6 bases and J by 5 bases, 12 bases remained unmatched.

Sequenced input: CD4+ T cells from PBMCs. The sequence was collected from a human donor with multiple sclerosis. V and J are TRBV19 and TRBJ2-7; 8 bases map to TRBD1. The CDR3 spells CASRVGQGGSHEQYF. The CDR3 DNA is TGTGCCAGTAGGGTCGGACAGGGCGGTAGTCACGAGCAGTACTTC. Together with reference TRBV19 and TRBJ2-7, the CDR3 gives the full variable domain: DGGITQSPKYLFRKEGQNVTLSCEQNLNHDAMYWYRQDPGQGLRLIYYSQIVNDFQKGDIAEGYSVSREKKESFPLTVTSAQKNPTAFYLCASRVGQGGSHEQYFGPGTRLTVT.